This T cell receptor (beta chain) is from a study of T cells after yellow fever vaccination. Overall study results and limits: Repertoires obtained by FACS sorting could include abundant clonotypes that entered as contaminants from the bulk population.

This clonotype was seen at least ten times. Its antigen is not known. Trimming removed 5 bases from V and 4 bases from J; junction bases left unmatched: 3. Germline V gene lookup returns CDR1 SGHVS and CDR2 FNYEAQ. The CDR3 runs 13 residues. 5'RACE template switching added a universal primer site and UMIs to TCR cDNA. One entry per CDR3 protein, called by TCRdb with MiXCR from the 5' RACE reads. The sample holds about 170,000 distinct CDR3 sequences, around 10% seen once. The material was CD8+ T cells sorted from PBMCs, obtained 15 days after the yellow fever booster vaccination. The receptor was derived from a man younger than 35 who received the YFV17D yellow fever vaccine. The rearrangement links TRBV7-6 to TRBJ2-7; 9 bases agree with TRBD1. The CDR3: CASSPGTGYEQYF. The CDR3 bases are TGTGCCAGCAGCCCCGGGACAGGGTACGAGCAGTACTTC. Combining the CDR3 with reference TRBV7-6 and TRBJ2-7 gives the whole variable domain GAGVSQSPRYKVTKRGQDVALRCDPISGHVSLYWYRQALGQGPEFLTYFNYEAQQDKSGLPNDRFSAERPEGSISTLTIQRTEQRDSAMYRCASSPGTGYEQYFGPGTRLTVT.